This entry concerns a single TCR beta chain. Germline-derived CDR1 and CDR2 are SEHNR and FQNEAQ (reference sequence). The germline V and J ends were trimmed by 5 bases and 6 bases, with 13 bases remaining between them. The CDR3 contains 13 residues. Libraries were prepared by immunoSEQ multiplex PCR; TCRdb keeps only in-frame clonotypes and omits some of them. The table shows about 470,000 clones, with 75% to 85% occurring only once. These data come from a study of shared clonotypes between healthy human individuals. V and J are TRBV7-9 and TRBJ1-2; D is perhaps TRBD1 (5 bases). The TCR sequence derives from a woman in her thirties or forties in good health. Some clones in this sample may be carry-over from other donors' samples. The source material was PBMCs. The CDR3 DNA sequence: TGTGCCAGCAGCCCGGTCGGGGACGATGGCTACACCTTC. Its protein is CASSPVGDDGYTF.